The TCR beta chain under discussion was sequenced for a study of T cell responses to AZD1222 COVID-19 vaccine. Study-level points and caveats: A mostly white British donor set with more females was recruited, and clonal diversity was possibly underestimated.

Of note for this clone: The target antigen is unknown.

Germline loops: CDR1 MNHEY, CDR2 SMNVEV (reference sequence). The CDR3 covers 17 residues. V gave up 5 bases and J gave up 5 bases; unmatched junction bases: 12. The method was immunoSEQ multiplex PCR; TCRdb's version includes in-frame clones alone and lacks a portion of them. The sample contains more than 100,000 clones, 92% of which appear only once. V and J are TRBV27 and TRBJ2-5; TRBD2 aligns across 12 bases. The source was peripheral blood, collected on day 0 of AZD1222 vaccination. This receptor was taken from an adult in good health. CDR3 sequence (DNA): TGTGCCAGCAGTGAATATCCACTAGCGGGGGGCTGGGAGACCCAGTACTTC. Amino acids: CASSEYPLAGGWETQYF.